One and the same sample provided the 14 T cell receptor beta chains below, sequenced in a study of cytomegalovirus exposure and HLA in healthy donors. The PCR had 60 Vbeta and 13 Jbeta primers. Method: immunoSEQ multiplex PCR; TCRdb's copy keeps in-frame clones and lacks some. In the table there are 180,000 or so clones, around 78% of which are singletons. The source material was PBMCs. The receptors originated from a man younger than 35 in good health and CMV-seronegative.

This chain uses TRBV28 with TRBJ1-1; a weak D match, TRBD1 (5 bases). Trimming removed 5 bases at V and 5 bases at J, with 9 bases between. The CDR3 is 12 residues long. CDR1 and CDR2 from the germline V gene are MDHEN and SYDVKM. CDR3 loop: CASSLKGTEAFF. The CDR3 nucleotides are TGTGCCAGCAGTCTGAAGGGGACTGAAGCTTTCTTT.

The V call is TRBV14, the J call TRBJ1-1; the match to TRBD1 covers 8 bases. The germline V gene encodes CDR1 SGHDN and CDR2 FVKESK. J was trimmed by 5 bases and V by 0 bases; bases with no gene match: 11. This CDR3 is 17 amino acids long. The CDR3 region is CASSQEDRGRSGTEAFF. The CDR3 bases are TGTGCCAGCAGCCAAGAAGACAGGGGCCGATCTGGAACTGAAGCTTTCTTT.

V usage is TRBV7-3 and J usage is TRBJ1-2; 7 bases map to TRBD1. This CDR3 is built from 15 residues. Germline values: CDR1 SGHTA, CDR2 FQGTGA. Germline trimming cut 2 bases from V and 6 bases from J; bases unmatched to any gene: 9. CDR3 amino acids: CASSLQAGGVDGYTF. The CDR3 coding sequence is TGTGCCAGCAGCTTACAAGCAGGGGGTGTCGATGGCTACACCTTC.

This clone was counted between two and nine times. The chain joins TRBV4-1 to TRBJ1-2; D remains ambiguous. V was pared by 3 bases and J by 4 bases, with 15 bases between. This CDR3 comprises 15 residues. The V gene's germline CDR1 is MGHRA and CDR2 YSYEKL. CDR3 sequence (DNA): TGCGCCAGCAGCCAGTCACAGACCGTGGGCTATGGCTACACCTTC. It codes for CASSQSQTVGYGYTF.

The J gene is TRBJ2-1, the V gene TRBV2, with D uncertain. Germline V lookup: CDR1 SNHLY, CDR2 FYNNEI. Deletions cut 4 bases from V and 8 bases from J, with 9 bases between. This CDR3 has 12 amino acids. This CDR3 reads CASSAGIHEQFF. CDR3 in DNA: TGTGCCAGCAGTGCGGGTATCCATGAGCAGTTCTTC.

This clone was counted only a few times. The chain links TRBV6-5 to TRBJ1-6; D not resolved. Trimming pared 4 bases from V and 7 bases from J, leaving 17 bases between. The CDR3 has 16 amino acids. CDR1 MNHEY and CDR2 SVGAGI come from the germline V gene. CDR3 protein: CASSLSAAANNSPLHF. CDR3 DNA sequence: TGTGCCAGCAGTTTATCCGCGGCAGCTAACAATTCACCCCTCCACTTT.

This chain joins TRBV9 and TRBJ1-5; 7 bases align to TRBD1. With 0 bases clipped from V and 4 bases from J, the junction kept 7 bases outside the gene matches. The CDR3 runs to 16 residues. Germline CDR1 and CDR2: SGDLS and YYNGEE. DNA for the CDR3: TGTGCCAGCAGCGTAGGGACAGGCCATGGGAATCAGCCCCAGCATTTT. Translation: CASSVGTGHGNQPQHF.

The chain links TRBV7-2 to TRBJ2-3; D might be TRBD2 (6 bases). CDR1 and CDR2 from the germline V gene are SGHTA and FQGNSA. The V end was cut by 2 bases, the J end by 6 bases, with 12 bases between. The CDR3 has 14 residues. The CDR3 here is CASSLRTRGDTQYF. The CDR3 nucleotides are TGTGCCAGCAGCTTACGCACCCGGGGGGATACGCAGTATTTT.

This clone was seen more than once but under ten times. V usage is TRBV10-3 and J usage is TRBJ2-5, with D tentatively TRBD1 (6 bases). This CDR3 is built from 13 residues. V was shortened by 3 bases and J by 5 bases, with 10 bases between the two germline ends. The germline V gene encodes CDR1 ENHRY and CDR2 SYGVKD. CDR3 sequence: CAISDQGTETQYF. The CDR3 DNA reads TGTGCCATCAGTGATCAGGGGACGGAGACCCAGTACTTC.

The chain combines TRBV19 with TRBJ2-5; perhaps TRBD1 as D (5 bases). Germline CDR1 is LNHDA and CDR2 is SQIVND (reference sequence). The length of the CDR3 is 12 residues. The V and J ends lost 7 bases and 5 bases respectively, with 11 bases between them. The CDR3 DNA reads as TGTGCCAGTAAAAACAGGATGGAGACCCAGTACTTC. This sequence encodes CASKNRMETQYF.

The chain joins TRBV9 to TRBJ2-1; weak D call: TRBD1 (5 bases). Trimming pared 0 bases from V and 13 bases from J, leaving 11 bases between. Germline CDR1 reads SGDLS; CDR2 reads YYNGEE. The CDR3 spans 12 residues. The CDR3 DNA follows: TGTGCCAGCAGCGTAGTCCAGGGAAGTCAGTTCTTC. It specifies CASSVVQGSQFF.

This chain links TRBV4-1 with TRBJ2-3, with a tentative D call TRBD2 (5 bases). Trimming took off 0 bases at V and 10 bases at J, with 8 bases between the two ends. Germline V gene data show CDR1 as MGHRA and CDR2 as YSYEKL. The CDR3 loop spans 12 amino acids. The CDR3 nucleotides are TGCGCCAGCAGCCAAGAGGTAGCGTCGCAGTATTTT. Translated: CASSQEVASQYF.

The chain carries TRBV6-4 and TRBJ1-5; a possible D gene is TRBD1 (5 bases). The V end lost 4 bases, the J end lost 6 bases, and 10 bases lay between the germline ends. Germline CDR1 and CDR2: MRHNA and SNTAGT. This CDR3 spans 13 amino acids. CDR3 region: CASSAGGGQPQHF. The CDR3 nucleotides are TGTGCCAGCAGTGCGGGGGGTGGTCAGCCCCAGCATTTT.

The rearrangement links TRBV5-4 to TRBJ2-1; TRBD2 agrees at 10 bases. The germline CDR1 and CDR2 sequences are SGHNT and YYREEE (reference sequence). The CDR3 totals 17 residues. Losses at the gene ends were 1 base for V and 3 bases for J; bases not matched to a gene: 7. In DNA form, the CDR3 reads TGTGCCAGCAGCTTGTGGGCTAGCGGGGGATACTACAATGAGCAGTTCTTC. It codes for CASSLWASGGYYNEQFF.